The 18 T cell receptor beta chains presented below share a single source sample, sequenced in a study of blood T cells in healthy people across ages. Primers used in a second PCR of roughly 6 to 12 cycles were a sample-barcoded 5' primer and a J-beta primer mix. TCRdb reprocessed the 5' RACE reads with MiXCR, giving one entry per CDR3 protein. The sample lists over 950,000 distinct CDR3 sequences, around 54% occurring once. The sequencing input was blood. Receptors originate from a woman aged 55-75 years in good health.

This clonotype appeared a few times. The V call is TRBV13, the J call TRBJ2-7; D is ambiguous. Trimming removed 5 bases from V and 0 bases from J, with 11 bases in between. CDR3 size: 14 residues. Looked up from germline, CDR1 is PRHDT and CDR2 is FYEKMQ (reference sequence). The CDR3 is CASSLRTNSYEQYF. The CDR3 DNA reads TGTGCCAGCAGCCTCCGGACCAACTCCTACGAGCAGTACTTC.

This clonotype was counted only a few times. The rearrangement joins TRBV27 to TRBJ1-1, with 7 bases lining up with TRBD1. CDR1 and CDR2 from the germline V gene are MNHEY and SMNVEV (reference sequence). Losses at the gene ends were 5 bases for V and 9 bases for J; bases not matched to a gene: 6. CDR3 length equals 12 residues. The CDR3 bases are TGTGCCAGCAGTACGGGACAGCAGAAAGCTTTCTTT. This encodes CASSTGQQKAFF.

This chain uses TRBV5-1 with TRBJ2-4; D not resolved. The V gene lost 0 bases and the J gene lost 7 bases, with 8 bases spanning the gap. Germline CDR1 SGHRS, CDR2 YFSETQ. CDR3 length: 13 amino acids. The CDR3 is CASSLAGQNIQYF. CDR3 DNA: TGCGCCAGCAGCTTGGCGGGCCAGAACATTCAGTACTTC.

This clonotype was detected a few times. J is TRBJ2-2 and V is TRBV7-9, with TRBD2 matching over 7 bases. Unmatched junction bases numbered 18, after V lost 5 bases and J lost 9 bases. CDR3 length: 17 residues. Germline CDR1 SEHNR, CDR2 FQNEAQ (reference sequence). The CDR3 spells CASSQYSGAGPSWELFF. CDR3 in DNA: TGTGCCAGCAGCCAATACAGCGGGGCCGGACCCTCGTGGGAGCTGTTTTTT.

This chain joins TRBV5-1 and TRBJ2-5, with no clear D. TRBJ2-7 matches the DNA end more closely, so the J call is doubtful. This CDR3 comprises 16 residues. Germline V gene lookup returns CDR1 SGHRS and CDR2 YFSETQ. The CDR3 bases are TGCGCCAGCACAGAAGACCGGCGCAGGCGCGGCAACGAGCAGTACTTC. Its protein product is CASTEDRRRRGNEQYF.

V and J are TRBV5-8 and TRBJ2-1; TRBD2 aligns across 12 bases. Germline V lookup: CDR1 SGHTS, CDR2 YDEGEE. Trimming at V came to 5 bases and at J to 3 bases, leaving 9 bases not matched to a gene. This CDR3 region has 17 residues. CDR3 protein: CASSSGTSGRFYNEQFF. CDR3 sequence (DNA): TGTGCCAGCAGTTCCGGGACTAGCGGGCGGTTCTACAATGAGCAGTTCTTC.

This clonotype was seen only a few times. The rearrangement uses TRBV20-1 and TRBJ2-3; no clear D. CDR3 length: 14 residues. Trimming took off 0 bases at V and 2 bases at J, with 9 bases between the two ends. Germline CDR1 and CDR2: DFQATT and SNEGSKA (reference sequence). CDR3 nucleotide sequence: TGCAGTGCTAGAGAAGGGTCTTACACAGATACGCAGTATTTT. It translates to CSAREGSYTDTQYF.

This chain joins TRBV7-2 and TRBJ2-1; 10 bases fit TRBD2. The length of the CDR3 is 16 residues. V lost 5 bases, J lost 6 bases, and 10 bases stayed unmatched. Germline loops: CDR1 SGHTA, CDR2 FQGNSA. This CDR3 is CASSVTRGLASNEQFF. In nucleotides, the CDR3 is TGTGCCAGCAGCGTAACTAGGGGACTAGCGAGCAATGAGCAGTTCTTC.

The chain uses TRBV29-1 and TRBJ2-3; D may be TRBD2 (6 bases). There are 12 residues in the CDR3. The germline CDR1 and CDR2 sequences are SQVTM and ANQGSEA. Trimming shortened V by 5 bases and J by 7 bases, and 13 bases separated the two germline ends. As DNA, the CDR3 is TGCAGCGTTTTCGGGGGAGAGAATACGCAGTATTTT. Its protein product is CSVFGGENTQYF.

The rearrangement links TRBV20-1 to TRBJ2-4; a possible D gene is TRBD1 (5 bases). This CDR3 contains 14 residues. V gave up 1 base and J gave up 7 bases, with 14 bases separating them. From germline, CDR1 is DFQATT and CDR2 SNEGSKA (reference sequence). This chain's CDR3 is CSARGQGAWNIQYF. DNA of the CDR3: TGCAGTGCTAGAGGTCAGGGCGCGTGGAACATTCAGTACTTC.

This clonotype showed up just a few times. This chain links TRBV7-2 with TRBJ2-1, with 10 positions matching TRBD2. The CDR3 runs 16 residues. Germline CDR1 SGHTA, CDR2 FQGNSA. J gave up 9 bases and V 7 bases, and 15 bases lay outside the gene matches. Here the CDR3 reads CASTRESGRAVSEQFF. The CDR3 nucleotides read TGTGCCAGCACTCGTGAGAGCGGGAGGGCCGTCAGTGAGCAGTTCTTC.

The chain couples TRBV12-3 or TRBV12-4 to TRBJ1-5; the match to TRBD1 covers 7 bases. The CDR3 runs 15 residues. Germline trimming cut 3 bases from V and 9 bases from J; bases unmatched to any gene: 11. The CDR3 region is CASSFGSQGQRPQHF. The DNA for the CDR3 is TGTGCCAGCAGTTTCGGGTCTCAGGGACAGAGGCCCCAGCATTTT.

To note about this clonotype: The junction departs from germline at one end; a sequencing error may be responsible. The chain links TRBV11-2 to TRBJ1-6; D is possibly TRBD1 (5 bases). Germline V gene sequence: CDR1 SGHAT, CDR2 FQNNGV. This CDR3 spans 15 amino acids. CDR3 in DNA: TGTGCCAGCAACTTAGGGACGGCGGTGGTTTCACCCCTCCACTTT. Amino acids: CASNLGTAVVSPLHF.

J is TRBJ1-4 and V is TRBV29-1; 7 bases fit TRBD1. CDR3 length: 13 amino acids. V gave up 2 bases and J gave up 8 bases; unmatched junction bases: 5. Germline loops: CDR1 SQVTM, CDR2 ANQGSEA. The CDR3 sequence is CSVERQGGEKLFF. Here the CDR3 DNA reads TGCAGCGTTGAACGACAGGGTGGGGAAAAACTGTTTTTT.

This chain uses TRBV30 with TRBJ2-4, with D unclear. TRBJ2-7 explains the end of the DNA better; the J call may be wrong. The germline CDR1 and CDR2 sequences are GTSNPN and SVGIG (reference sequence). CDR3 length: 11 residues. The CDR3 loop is CAWSSAYEQYF. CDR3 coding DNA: TGTGCCTGGAGTTCCGCCTACGAGCAGTACTTC.

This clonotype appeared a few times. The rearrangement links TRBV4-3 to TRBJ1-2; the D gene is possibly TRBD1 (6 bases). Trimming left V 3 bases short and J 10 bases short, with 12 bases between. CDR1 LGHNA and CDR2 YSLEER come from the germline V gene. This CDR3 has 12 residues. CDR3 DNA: TGCGCCAGCAGCCAGGAACAGGGAGCCTACACCTTC. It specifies CASSQEQGAYTF.

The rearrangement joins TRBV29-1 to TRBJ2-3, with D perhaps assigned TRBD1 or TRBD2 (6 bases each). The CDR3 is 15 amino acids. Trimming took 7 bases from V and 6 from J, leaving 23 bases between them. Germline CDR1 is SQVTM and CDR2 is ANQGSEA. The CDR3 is CSAGNVRGQGDTQYF. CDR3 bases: TGCAGCGCTGGAAATGTCCGGGGGCAAGGCGATACGCAGTATTTT.

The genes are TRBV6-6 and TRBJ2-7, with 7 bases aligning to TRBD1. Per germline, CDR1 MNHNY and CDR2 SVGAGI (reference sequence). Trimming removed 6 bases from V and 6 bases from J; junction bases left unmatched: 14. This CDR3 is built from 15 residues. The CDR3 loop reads CASSYGDRASLEQYF. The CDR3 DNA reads TGTGCCAGCAGCTACGGTGACAGGGCCTCCCTCGAGCAGTACTTC.